The 32 T cell receptor beta chains reported below all come from one sample, sequenced in a study of shared T cell receptors in the human thymus (dated by TCRdb to the early 2020s). Library prep was done by the immunoSEQ multiplex PCR assay. Drawn from immuneACCESS, this table holds only the in-frame rearrangements with V and J called that TCRdb kept. Clones are partly lost; checked studies trace under half to an unresolved V gene and leave the rest unexplained. Here the sample has more than 300,000 clones; around 93% occur a single time. The top ten clones comprise around 0.019% of the sample. The sample taken for sequencing was thymocytes. These receptors came from a human donor.

The gene calls are TRBV19 and TRBJ2-7; TRBD1 might be the D (6 bases). Germline V CDR1 and CDR2: LNHDA, SQIVND (reference sequence). The CDR3 has 13 residues. Deletions cut 6 bases from V and 2 bases from J, with 11 bases between. The CDR3 DNA sequence: TGTGCCAGTAGCCAGACAGGCACCTACGAGCAGTACTTC. It encodes CASSQTGTYEQYF.

The gene calls are TRBV5-4 and TRBJ2-3; 10 bases match TRBD2. Germline trimming cut 0 bases from V and 4 bases from J; bases unmatched to any gene: 5. The CDR3 contains 16 residues. Germline V lookup: CDR1 SGHNT, CDR2 YYREEE (reference sequence). CDR3 sequence (DNA): TGTGCCAGCAGCTTGGGGGCTAGCGGGAGCGCAGATACGCAGTATTTT. Translating it yields CASSLGASGSADTQYF.

This rearrangement joins TRBV27 to TRBJ2-2; weak D call: TRBD1 (5 bases). Trimming shortened V by 2 bases and J by 4 bases, and 8 bases separated the two germline ends. Germline-derived CDR1 and CDR2 are MNHEY and SMNVEV (reference sequence). CDR3 length: 14 amino acids. CDR3 bases: TGTGCCAGCAGTTTAGACGACAGCACCGGGGAGCTGTTTTTT. Translation gives CASSLDDSTGELFF.

This rearrangement joins TRBV7-9 to TRBJ2-1, with a tentative D call TRBD2 (6 bases). Between the trimmed V and J ends, which lost 0 bases and 10 bases, there was a span of 19 bases. The germline gives CDR1 SEHNR, CDR2 FQNEAQ (reference sequence). The length of the CDR3 is 16 residues. The CDR3 DNA follows: TGTGCCAGCAGCTTAGCCCGGGGGATCAGGGCGCACGAGCAGTTCTTC. Protein sequence: CASSLARGIRAHEQFF.

This clone was recorded once. This rearrangement joins TRBV30 to TRBJ1-5; TRBD1 matches at 10 bases. CDR3 length equals 17 residues. The V gene's germline CDR1 is GTSNPN and CDR2 SVGIG (reference sequence). The V and J ends lost 2 bases and 4 bases, in that order; junction bases with no gene match: 11. The chain's CDR3 is CAWSQTIGQGGNQPQHF. The CDR3 coding sequence is TGTGCCTGGAGTCAAACTATCGGACAGGGGGGAAATCAGCCCCAGCATTTT.

The gene calls are TRBV5-1 and TRBJ2-3, with D unresolved. CDR3 length: 12 residues. Per germline, CDR1 SGHRS and CDR2 YFSETQ. Between the trimmed V and J ends, which lost 5 bases and 7 bases, there was a span of 11 bases. The CDR3 region is CASRGKLNTQYF. Written as DNA, the CDR3 is TGCGCCAGCAGGGGGAAATTGAATACGCAGTATTTT.

The gene calls are TRBV10-3 and TRBJ2-1, with TRBD2 matching over 8 bases. With V trimmed by 8 bases and J by 5 bases, 2 bases remained unmatched. The CDR3 consists of 12 residues. Germline-derived CDR1 and CDR2 are ENHRY and SYGVKD. In nucleotides, the CDR3 is TGTGCCATCCTACTAGCGGACAATGAGCAGTTCTTC. This sequence encodes CAILLADNEQFF.

This chain links TRBV6-1 with TRBJ2-7; no clear D. Germline V CDR1 and CDR2: MNHNS, SASEGT. V was clipped by 2 bases and J by 4 bases, with 18 bases between them. The CDR3 contains 16 residues. The CDR3 spells CASSESRGTEIYEQYF. The CDR3 bases are TGTGCCAGCAGTGAAAGTAGAGGAACCGAGATATACGAGCAGTACTTC.

The chain recombines TRBV27 with TRBJ2-6; D is unclear. V was clipped by 5 bases and J by 2 bases, with 7 bases between them. The CDR3 consists of 14 residues. Germline CDR1 is MNHEY and CDR2 is SMNVEV (reference sequence). The CDR3 DNA sequence: TGTGCCAGCAGTCTCCACCCTGGGGCCAACGTCCTGACTTTC. Translated, it gives CASSLHPGANVLTF.

The V call is TRBV7-8, the J call TRBJ2-3; D gene unclear. The V end lost 3 bases, the J end lost 0 bases, and 7 bases lay between the germline ends. In germline, CDR1 is SGHVS, CDR2 FQNEAQ. CDR3 size: 14 residues. The CDR3 sequence is CASSLSRSTDTQYF. The CDR3 coding sequence is TGTGCCAGCAGCTTGTCTCGGAGCACAGATACGCAGTATTTT.

The V gene is TRBV13, the J gene TRBJ2-7; the D is unclear. This CDR3 is 12 amino acids long. The V gene's germline CDR1 is PRHDT and CDR2 FYEKMQ (reference sequence). Trimming pared 3 bases from V and 1 base from J, leaving 4 bases between. The CDR3 loop reads CASSFASYEQYF. The DNA of the CDR3 is TGTGCCAGCAGCTTCGCTTCCTACGAGCAGTACTTC. The full variable domain, rest sourced from reference TRBV13 and TRBJ2-7, is AAGVIQSPRHLIKEKRETATLKCYPIPRHDTVYWYQQGPGQDPQFLISFYEKMQSDKGSIPDRFSAQQFSDYHSELNMSSLELGDSALYFCASSFASYEQYFGPGTRLTVT.

This rearrangement joins TRBV18 to TRBJ2-7; 8 positions match TRBD1. The J segment lost 7 bases and the V segment lost 3 bases, leaving 5 bases of the junction unmatched. CDR1 and CDR2 (germline): KGHSH, LQKENI. This CDR3 region has 13 residues. The CDR3 DNA sequence: TGTGCCAGCTCACCGACAGGGGCAGGGGAGCAGTACTTC. As protein: CASSPTGAGEQYF.

The rearrangement uses TRBV28 and TRBJ2-3; the D is unclear. Germline-derived CDR1 and CDR2 are MDHEN and SYDVKM. The CDR3 runs to 13 residues. Trimming stripped 2 bases from V and 11 bases from J, with 14 bases between. CDR3 DNA sequence: TGTGCCAGCAGTTTAGCGGAGTACCGAGGGCAGTATTTT. Amino acids: CASSLAEYRGQYF.

This chain joins TRBV29-1 and TRBJ2-2, with TRBD1 as a possible D gene (6 bases). Germline CDR1 reads SQVTM; CDR2 reads ANQGSEA. V shed 8 bases and J shed 1 base, with 17 bases lying between them. This CDR3 region has 15 residues. The DNA for the CDR3 is TGCAGCTCTAGAACAGGGAGAGGGAACACCGGGGAGCTGTTTTTT. This sequence encodes CSSRTGRGNTGELFF.

V gene TRBV7-2 combines with J gene TRBJ2-1, with D unresolved. The CDR3 is made up of 14 amino acids. Germline assignment: CDR1 SGHTA and CDR2 FQGNSA. Trimming cost V 5 bases and J 6 bases, with 14 bases left between them. The CDR3 is CASSQDFLPNEQFF. The CDR3 bases are TGTGCCAGCAGCCAAGACTTCCTACCCAATGAGCAGTTCTTC.

The V call is TRBV28, the J call TRBJ2-7, with 10 bases matching TRBD2. The germline V gene has CDR1 MDHEN and CDR2 SYDVKM. After removal of 3 bases from V and 0 bases from J, the junction contained 2 bases not matched to a gene. CDR3 length: 15 residues. CDR3 amino acids: CASSLTSGYSYEQYF. The CDR3 region has the DNA TGTGCCAGCAGTTTGACTAGCGGGTACTCCTACGAGCAGTACTTC.

The chain recombines TRBV7-3 with TRBJ2-2; tentative D call: TRBD1 (6 bases). The CDR3 length is 16 residues. V lost 2 bases and J lost 5, with 15 bases in between. CDR1 is SGHTA, CDR2 FQGTGA, per germline. CDR3 sequence: CASSLSAGAQTGELFF. The DNA for the CDR3 is TGTGCCAGCAGCTTATCCGCAGGGGCGCAAACCGGGGAGCTGTTTTTT.

This chain uses TRBV20-1 with TRBJ1-4, with D hard to call. The CDR3 runs 10 residues. Germline V gene sequence: CDR1 DFQATT, CDR2 SNEGSKA (reference sequence). The V gene lost 5 bases and the J gene lost 6 bases, with 4 bases spanning the gap. The CDR3 DNA follows: TGCAGTGCTGGGGATGAAAAACTGTTTTTT. Amino acids: CSAGDEKLFF.

The chain links TRBV5-1 to TRBJ1-3; D is possibly TRBD1 (5 bases). Trimming pared 3 bases from V and 0 bases from J, leaving 16 bases between. The CDR3 has 17 amino acids. Germline CDR1 and CDR2: SGHRS and YFSETQ. The CDR3 loop is CASSWDGLPSSGNTIYF. CDR3 DNA sequence: TGCGCCAGCAGCTGGGACGGGCTCCCCTCCTCTGGAAACACCATATATTTT.

V and J are TRBV5-4 and TRBJ2-7; TRBD2 matches 9 bases. CDR3 length equals 16 residues. V was clipped by 4 bases and J by 7 bases; unmatched bases: 15. Germline CDR1 SGHNT, CDR2 YYREEE (reference sequence). This chain's CDR3 is CASSPPPSGVSGEQYF. For the CDR3, the DNA is TGTGCCAGCAGCCCGCCGCCTAGCGGGGTATCGGGTGAGCAGTACTTC.

V gene TRBV21-1 combines with J gene TRBJ1-1. TRBV21-1 is a listed pseudogene. The CDR3 contains 15 residues. The chain's CDR3 is CASSAALPGRGEAFF. As DNA, the CDR3 is TGTGCCAGCAGCGCCGCCCTTCCGGGACGCGGTGAAGCTTTCTTT.

This rearrangement joins TRBV28 to TRBJ2-2; D gene uncertain. V lost 5 bases, J lost 1 base, and 5 bases lay in between. Germline V CDR1 and CDR2: MDHEN, SYDVKM. This CDR3 contains 13 residues. The CDR3 is CASSHLNTGELFF. CDR3 nucleotides: TGTGCCAGCAGTCACTTGAACACCGGGGAGCTGTTTTTT.

This clone showed up just a few times. The chain has TRBV6-1 and TRBJ1-1; D unclear. CDR3 length: 14 amino acids. V dropped 0 bases and J dropped 7 bases, with 12 bases sitting between them. Germline V lookup: CDR1 MNHNS, CDR2 SASEGT. The CDR3 DNA follows: TGTGCCAGCAGTGAAGCAACAGCGCTGGATGAAGCTTTCTTT. It yields the protein CASSEATALDEAFF.

The genes are TRBV27 and TRBJ2-7; 12 positions match TRBD2. Germline CDR1 MNHEY, CDR2 SMNVEV (reference sequence). After removal of 5 bases from V and 5 bases from J, the junction contained 7 bases not matched to a gene. The CDR3 spans 15 residues. CDR3 coding DNA: TGTGCCAGCAGTCCTCGGACTAGCGGGAACGACGAGCAGTACTTC. Amino acids: CASSPRTSGNDEQYF.

The chain employs TRBV18 and TRBJ2-5, with no clear D. V shed 2 bases and J shed 2 bases, with 6 bases lying between them. This CDR3 has 13 amino acids. From germline, CDR1 is KGHSH and CDR2 LQKENI. The CDR3 DNA reads TGTGCCAGCTCACCAGAGACTCAAGAGACCCAGTACTTC. The encoded protein is CASSPETQETQYF.

This chain connects TRBV28 to TRBJ2-7, with D perhaps TRBD2 (6 bases). The CDR3 is made up of 15 amino acids. The V and J ends lost 5 bases and 3 bases respectively, with 17 bases between them. Germline assignment: CDR1 MDHEN and CDR2 SYDVKM. CDR3 coding DNA: TGTGCCAGCAGTGCGGTGGGGCGGGAACACTACGAGCAGTACTTC. Its translation is CASSAVGREHYEQYF.

V and J are TRBV18 and TRBJ1-3, with TRBD1 matching 7 bases. V lost 3 bases, J lost 4 bases, and 6 bases stayed unmatched. Germline values: CDR1 KGHSH, CDR2 LQKENI. The CDR3 sequence is 15 residues long. Here the CDR3 DNA reads TGTGCCAGCTCACCGGCGGGACAGCCGGGAAACACCATATATTTT. This gives the protein CASSPAGQPGNTIYF.

This chain joins TRBV9 and TRBJ1-3; D gene ambiguous. The CDR3 runs 15 residues. Trimming shortened V by 3 bases and J by 3 bases, and 13 bases separated the two germline ends. CDR1 and CDR2 (germline): SGDLS, YYNGEE. The CDR3 coding sequence is TGTGCCAGCAGCGCCCCGAAGGGTAATGGAAACACCATATATTTT. As protein: CASSAPKGNGNTIYF. Variable domain in full (rest from reference TRBV9 and TRBJ1-3): DSGVTQTPKHLITATGQRVTLRCSPRSGDLSVYWYQQSLDQGLQFLIQYYNGEERAKGNILERFSAQQFPDLHSELNLSSLELGDSALYFCASSAPKGNGNTIYFGEGSWLTVV.

The rearrangement joins TRBV28 to TRBJ2-7; 10 bases line up with TRBD2. Looked up from germline, CDR1 is MDHEN and CDR2 is SYDVKM. The CDR3 extends over 16 amino acids. J gave up 3 bases and V 5 bases, and 10 bases lay outside the gene matches. The CDR3 here is CASSPIPLAGDYEQYF. The DNA of the CDR3 is TGTGCCAGCAGTCCTATTCCGCTAGCGGGAGACTACGAGCAGTACTTC.

This chain links TRBV28 with TRBJ2-7; maybe TRBD1 (5 bases). The CDR3 extends over 15 amino acids. CDR1 and CDR2 (germline): MDHEN, SYDVKM. Trimming shortened V by 3 bases and J by 2 bases, and 14 bases separated the two germline ends. The CDR3 bases are TGTGCCAGCAGTTTCGGCAGGGTAGCCCCCTACGAGCAGTACTTC. Translating gives CASSFGRVAPYEQYF. Supplemented by reference TRBV28 and TRBJ2-7, the full variable domain reads DVKVTQSSRYLVKRTGEKVFLECVQDMDHENMFWYRQDPGLGLRLIYFSYDVKMKEKGDIPEGYSVSREKKERFSLILESASTNQTSMYLCASSFGRVAPYEQYFGPGTRLTVT.

V usage is TRBV19 and J usage is TRBJ2-1; no reliable D call. The V and J ends lost 0 bases and 2 bases respectively, with 11 bases between them. The CDR3 is 16 residues long. Germline CDR1 and CDR2: LNHDA and SQIVND (reference sequence). The CDR3 DNA follows: TGTGCCAGTAGTATAGATAAGACCGACGCCTACAATGAGCAGTTCTTC. It translates to CASSIDKTDAYNEQFF.

This chain uses TRBV28 with TRBJ1-5; D may be TRBD1 (6 bases). The V end was cut by 8 bases, the J end by 3 bases, with 26 bases between. CDR3 length: 18 residues. Germline values: CDR1 MDHEN, CDR2 SYDVKM. The CDR3 here is CASHSRYNREGTNQPQHF. In DNA form, the CDR3 reads TGTGCCAGCCATTCAAGATATAACAGGGAAGGCACCAATCAGCCCCAGCATTTT.